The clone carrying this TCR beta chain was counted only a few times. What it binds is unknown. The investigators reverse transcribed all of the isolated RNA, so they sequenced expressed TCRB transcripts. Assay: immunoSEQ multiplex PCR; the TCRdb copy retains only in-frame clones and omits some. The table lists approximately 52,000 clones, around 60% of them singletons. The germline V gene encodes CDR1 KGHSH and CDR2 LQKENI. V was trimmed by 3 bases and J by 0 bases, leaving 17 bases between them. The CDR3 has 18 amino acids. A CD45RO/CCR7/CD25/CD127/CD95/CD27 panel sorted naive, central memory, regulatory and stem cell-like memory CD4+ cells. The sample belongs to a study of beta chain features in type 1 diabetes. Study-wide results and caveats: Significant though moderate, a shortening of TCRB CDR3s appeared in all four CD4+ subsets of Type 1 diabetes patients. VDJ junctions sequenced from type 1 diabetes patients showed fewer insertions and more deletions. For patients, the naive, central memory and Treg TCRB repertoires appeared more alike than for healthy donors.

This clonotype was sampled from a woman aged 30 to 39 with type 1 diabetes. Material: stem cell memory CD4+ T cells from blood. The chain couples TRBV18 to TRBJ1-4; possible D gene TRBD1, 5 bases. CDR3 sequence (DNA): TGTGCCAGCTCACCTCGGACCCTCGGGGGTGCAACTAATGAAAAACTGTTTTTT. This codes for CASSPRTLGGATNEKLFF. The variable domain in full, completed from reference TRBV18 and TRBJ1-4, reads NAGVMQNPRHLVRRRGQEARLRCSPMKGHSHVYWYRQLPEEGLKFMVYLQKENIIDESGMPKERFSAEFPKEGPSILRIQQVVRGDSAAYFCASSPRTLGGATNEKLFFGSGTQLSVL.